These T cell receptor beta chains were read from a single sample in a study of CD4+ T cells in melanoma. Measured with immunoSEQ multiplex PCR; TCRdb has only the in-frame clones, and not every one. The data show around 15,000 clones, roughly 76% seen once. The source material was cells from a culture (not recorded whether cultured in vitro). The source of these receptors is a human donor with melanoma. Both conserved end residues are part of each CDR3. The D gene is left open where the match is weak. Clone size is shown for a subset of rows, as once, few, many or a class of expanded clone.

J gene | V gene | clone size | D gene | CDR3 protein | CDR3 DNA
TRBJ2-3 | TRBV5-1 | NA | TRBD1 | CASSLMGQGTDTQYF | TGCGCCAGCAGCTTGATGGGACAGGGCACAGATACGCAGTATTTT
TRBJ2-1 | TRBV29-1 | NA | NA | CSSSGGYNEQFF | TGCAGCTCCTCAGGGGGGTACAATGAGCAGTTCTTC
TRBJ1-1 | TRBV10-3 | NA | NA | CAISETYSPEAFF | TGTGCCATCAGTGAAACTTACAGCCCGGAGGCTTTCTTT
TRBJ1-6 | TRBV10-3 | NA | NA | CAISDPSSYNSPLHF | TGTGCCATCAGTGACCCCAGCTCCTATAATTCACCCCTCCACTTT
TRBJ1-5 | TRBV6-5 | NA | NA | CASSGDRGRNQPQHF | TGTGCCAGCAGTGGAGACCGGGGTCGGAATCAGCCCCAGCATTTT
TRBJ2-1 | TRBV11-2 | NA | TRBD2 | CASSPRAGLALNEQFF | TGTGCCAGCAGCCCACGGGCTGGACTAGCCCTTAATGAGCAGTTCTTC
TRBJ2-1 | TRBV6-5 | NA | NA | CASSSGDSYNEQFF | TGTGCCAGCAGTTCGGGGGACTCCTACAATGAGCAGTTCTTC
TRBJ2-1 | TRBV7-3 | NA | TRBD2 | CASSLDGGAKPFF | TGTGCCAGCAGTTTAGACGGGGGGGCTAAGCCGTTCTTC
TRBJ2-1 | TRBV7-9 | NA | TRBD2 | CASSSKPGTRSYNEQFF | TGTGCCAGCAGCTCGAAACCCGGGACTAGATCCTACAATGAGCAGTTCTTC
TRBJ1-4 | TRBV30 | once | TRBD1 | CAWSGDRGEKLFF | TGTGCCTGGAGTGGAGACAGGGGAGAAAAACTGTTTTTT
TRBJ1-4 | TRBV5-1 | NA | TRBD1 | CASSAGQGAVGIEKLFF | TGCGCCAGCAGCGCGGGACAGGGGGCGGTCGGTATCGAAAAACTGTTTTTT
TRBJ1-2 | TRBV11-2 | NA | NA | CASSLSWDRQDGYTF | TGTGCCAGCAGCTTATCGTGGGACCGCCAAGATGGCTACACCTTC
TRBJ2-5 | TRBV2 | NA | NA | CASSEARAIPKKETQYF | TGTGCCAGCAGTGAAGCGCGAGCGATCCCGAAAAAAGAGACCCAGTACTTC
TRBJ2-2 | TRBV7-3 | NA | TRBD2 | CASSPSGGNTGELFF | TGTGCCAGCAGCCCTAGCGGGGGAAACACCGGGGAGCTGTTTTTT
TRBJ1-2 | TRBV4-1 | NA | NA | CASSQVPRDGYYGYTF | TGCGCCAGCAGCCAAGTACCTCGAGACGGATACTATGGCTACACCTTC
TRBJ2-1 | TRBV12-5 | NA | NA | CASGLYNEQFF | TGTGCTAGTGGTTTGTACAATGAGCAGTTCTTC
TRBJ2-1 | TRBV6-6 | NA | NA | CASRNGPQAYNEQFF | TGTGCCAGCAGAAATGGACCCCAAGCCTACAATGAGCAGTTCTTC
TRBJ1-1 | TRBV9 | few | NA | CASSVMPNTEAFF | TGTGCCAGCAGCGTTATGCCTAACACTGAAGCTTTCTTT
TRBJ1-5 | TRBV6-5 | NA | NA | CASSPRTANQPQHF | TGTGCCAGCTCCCCGCGGACAGCCAATCAGCCCCAGCATTTT
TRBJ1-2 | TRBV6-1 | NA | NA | CASSDTGAGVSYGYTF | TGTGCCAGCAGTGATACAGGTGCGGGGGTGAGCTATGGCTACACCTTC
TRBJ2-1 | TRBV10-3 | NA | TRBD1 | CAISPDGTGVINEQFF | TGTGCCATCAGCCCAGACGGGACAGGGGTGATCAATGAGCAGTTCTTC
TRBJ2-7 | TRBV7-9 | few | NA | CASSRQGLGQIGEQYF | TGTGCCAGCAGTCGGCAGGGGCTCGGGCAGATAGGCGAGCAGTACTTC
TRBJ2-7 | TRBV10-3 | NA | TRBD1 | CAISERGGRSYEQYF | TGTGCCATCAGTGAAAGAGGGGGCCGCTCCTACGAGCAGTACTTC
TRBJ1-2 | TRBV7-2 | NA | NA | CASSSHRDGYTF | TGTGCCAGCAGCTCCCACAGGGATGGCTACACCTTC
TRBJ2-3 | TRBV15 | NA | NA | CATSRDPTTDSDTQYF | TGTGCCACCAGCAGAGATCCCACCACGGACTCAGATACGCAGTATTTT
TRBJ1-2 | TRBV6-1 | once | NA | CASSVSVDNYGYTF | TGTGCCAGCAGTGTGAGTGTTGACAACTATGGCTACACCTTC
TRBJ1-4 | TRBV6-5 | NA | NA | CASSYTRVNEKLFF | TGTGCCAGCAGTTACACCAGGGTTAATGAAAAACTGTTTTTT
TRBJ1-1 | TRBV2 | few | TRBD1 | CASSKQGATEAFF | TGTGCCAGCAGTAAACAGGGGGCGACTGAAGCTTTCTTT
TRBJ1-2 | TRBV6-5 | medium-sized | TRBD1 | CASRQRDSNYGYTF | TGTGCCAGCAGGCAACGGGACAGTAACTATGGCTACACCTTC
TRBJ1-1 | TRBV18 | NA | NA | CASSRPPTRTEAFF | TGTGCCAGCTCAAGACCCCCGACGCGAACTGAAGCTTTCTTT
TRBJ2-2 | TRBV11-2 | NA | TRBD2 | CASTQRGGGGVQGGELFF | TGTGCCAGCACCCAACGCGGAGGCGGGGGGGTCCAGGGCGGGGAGCTGTTTTTT
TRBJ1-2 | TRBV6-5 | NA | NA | CASKRGGLLGYTF | TGTGCCAGCAAGAGGGGGGGCCTGTTAGGCTACACCTTC
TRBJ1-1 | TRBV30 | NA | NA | CAWSYAQGTEAFF | TGTGCCTGGAGTTACGCACAGGGTACTGAAGCTTTCTTT
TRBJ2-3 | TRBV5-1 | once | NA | CASSLDGVTWTDTQYF | TGCGCCAGCAGCTTAGACGGGGTGACTTGGACAGATACGCAGTATTTT
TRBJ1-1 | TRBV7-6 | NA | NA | CASGNTFVYTLHKNTEAFF | TGTGCCAGCGGCAATACATTCGTATACACTCTTCATAAGAACACTGAAGCTTTCTTT
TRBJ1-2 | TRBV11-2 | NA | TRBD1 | CASSLFLGTGYGYTF | TGTGCCAGCAGCTTATTTCTGGGGACAGGCTATGGCTACACCTTC
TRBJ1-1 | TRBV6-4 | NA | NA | CASSDPSDTEAFF | TGTGCCAGCAGTGACCCGTCGGACACTGAAGCTTTCTTT
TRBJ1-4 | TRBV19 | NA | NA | CASSIDLNEKLFF | TGTGCCAGTAGTATAGACCTTAATGAAAAACTGTTTTTT
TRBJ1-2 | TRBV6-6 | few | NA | CASSYGHLEGYTF | TGTGCCAGCAGTTACGGGCACCTTGAAGGCTACACCTTC
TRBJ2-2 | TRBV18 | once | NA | CASSRQDTGELFF | TGTGCCAGCTCACGGCAGGATACCGGGGAGCTGTTTTTT
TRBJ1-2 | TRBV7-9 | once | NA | CASSSRQDPFTGYTF | TGTGCCAGCAGCTCACGACAGGACCCCTTCACCGGCTACACCTTC
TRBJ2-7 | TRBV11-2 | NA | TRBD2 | CASSLGGPYEQYF | TGTGCCAGCAGCTTGGGAGGGCCCTACGAGCAGTACTTC
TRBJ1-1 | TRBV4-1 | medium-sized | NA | CASSRPGPGAFF | TGCGCCAGCAGCCGGCCCGGGCCCGGAGCTTTCTTT